This TCR beta chain was sequenced during a study of blood T cell repertoires in COVID-19. Whole-study context: Material from acute and convalescent COVID-19 was sourced from the United States, Italy and Spain. PBMCs, B-cell-depleted T cells, or T cells were the source of the cDNA or gDNA that made up the material.

V was clipped by 6 bases and J by 5 bases; unmatched bases: 8. The CDR3 extends over 14 amino acids. The germline gives CDR1 SNHLY, CDR2 FYNNEI. Original processing notes: Reference gene primers were amplified, and this amplification served to estimate nucleated cell counts. Profiled with immunoSEQ multiplex PCR; TCRdb holds only in-frame clones, not every one. The D gene and trimming were derived from the DNA, and the V and J assignments and clone size from that table. The sample has 450,000 to 500,000 clones, 75% to 90% seen once. Material: peripheral blood. The TCR comes from a human donor in a cohort sampled during active COVID-19. The genes are TRBV2 and TRBJ1-1; 8 bases are a match to TRBD1. The CDR3 spells CASSPPGGTTEAFF. The DNA of the CDR3 is TGTGCCAGCAGCCCGCCAGGGGGCACTACTGAAGCTTTCTTT.